These 27 T cell receptor beta chains were sequenced from one sample in a study of glioma-infiltrating T cells after dendritic cell vaccination. Assay used: immunoSEQ multiplex PCR; TCRdb lists only in-frame clones, some missing. The repertoire consists of 85,000 to 110,000 clones, with 81% occurring once and the leading ten covering about 12%. The sample in question was blood, obtained before dendritic cell vaccination. Receptors were obtained from a human donor with glioblastoma.

The chain recombines TRBV5-1 with TRBJ2-3; D might be TRBD2 (5 bases). V was clipped by 4 bases and J by 2 bases, with 14 bases between them. The CDR3 consists of 15 residues. Per germline, CDR1 SGHRS and CDR2 YFSETQ. The CDR3 DNA sequence: TGCGCCAGCAGCAACCGGGCCGGGAACACAGATACGCAGTATTTT. Translated, it gives CASSNRAGNTDTQYF.

This chain connects TRBV27 to TRBJ1-5; a possible D gene is TRBD1 (6 bases). Per the germline V gene, CDR1 is MNHEY and CDR2 is SMNVEV (reference sequence). V shed 5 bases and J shed 1 base, with 21 bases lying between them. The CDR3 sequence is 18 residues long. CDR3 DNA sequence: TGTGCCAGCAGTCCTCGGGGGGGAGGGGGATTAAGCAATCAGCCCCAGCATTTT. Encoded protein: CASSPRGGGGLSNQPQHF.

As to this clone: A read error is possible here, since a much larger clone lies one base away. This chain joins TRBV6-6 and TRBJ2-2; D is unresolved. CDR3 length: 12 amino acids. Germline CDR1 is MNHNY and CDR2 is SVGAGI (reference sequence). Trimming took 2 bases from V and 6 from J, leaving 4 bases between them. CDR3 nucleotide sequence: TGTGCCAGCAGTTACGGCTCCGGGGAGCTGTTTTTT. Protein sequence: CASSYGSGELFF.

The V and J genes are TRBV6-1 and TRBJ2-5; tentative D call: TRBD1 (6 bases). The V and J ends lost 7 bases and 5 bases respectively, with 11 bases between them. The CDR3 spans 12 residues. Germline V CDR1 and CDR2: MNHNS, SASEGT. CDR3 protein: CASTGVYETQYF. CDR3 sequence (DNA): TGTGCCAGCACAGGGGTCTACGAGACCCAGTACTTC.

This chain joins TRBV6-6 and TRBJ2-7; TRBD1 agrees at 7 bases. The CDR3 spans 14 residues. Germline loops: CDR1 MNHNY, CDR2 SVGAGI (reference sequence). The V segment lost 4 bases and the J segment 0 bases; nucleotides outside the gene matches: 3. The CDR3: CASSWDSYSYEQYF. Here the CDR3 DNA reads TGTGCCAGCAGTTGGGACAGCTACTCCTACGAGCAGTACTTC.

V gene TRBV10-3 combines with J gene TRBJ2-3, with a tentative D call TRBD1 (6 bases). CDR3 length equals 15 residues. Trimming took 10 bases from V and 6 from J, leaving 23 bases between them. The V gene's germline CDR1 is ENHRY and CDR2 SYGVKD. The CDR3 nucleotides read TGTGCCACCGAAAACAGGGCCAAGGGCTTGGATACGCAGTATTTT. Translation gives CATENRAKGLDTQYF.

With regard to this clone: This same CDR3 is encoded by further DNA sequences in the sample. V usage is TRBV4-3 and J usage is TRBJ2-7; TRBD1 agrees at 11 bases. V shed 3 bases, J shed 3 bases, and the junction held 4 bases outside the gene matches. CDR1 and CDR2 from the germline V gene are LGHNA and YSLEER. This CDR3 is 15 amino acids long. CDR3 nucleotides: TGCGCCAGCAGCCACGCCGGGACAGGGGGCTACGAGCAGTACTTC. Residues: CASSHAGTGGYEQYF.

In nucleotides, the CDR3 is TGTGCCAGCAGCCAAGGACAGGCATACAATGAGCAGTTCTTC. Amino acid sequence: CASSQGQAYNEQFF. The V call is TRBV4-2, the J call TRBJ2-1; weak D call: TRBD1 (6 bases). Deletions cut 1 base from V and 4 bases from J, with 8 bases between. CDR3 length: 14 amino acids. Germline lookup yields CDR1 LGHNA and CDR2 YNFKEQ.

V usage is TRBV19 and J usage is TRBJ1-1; D possibly corresponds to TRBD1 (5 bases). The CDR3 has 14 residues. Germline V lookup: CDR1 LNHDA, CDR2 SQIVND (reference sequence). V gave up 1 base and J gave up 5 bases, with 11 bases separating them. CDR3 in amino acids: CASSIVGGLTEAFF. The CDR3 DNA sequence: TGTGCCAGTAGTATAGTTGGGGGACTAACTGAAGCTTTCTTT. Full variable domain (missing parts from reference TRBV19 and TRBJ1-1): DGGITQSPKYLFRKEGQNVTLSCEQNLNHDAMYWYRQDPGQGLRLIYYSQIVNDFQKGDIAEGYSVSREKKESFPLTVTSAQKNPTAFYLCASSIVGGLTEAFFGQGTRLTVV.

The table lists this clone with a few counts. The chain links TRBV13 to TRBJ2-7; 7 bases line up with TRBD1. The V segment lost 5 bases and the J segment 7 bases; nucleotides outside the gene matches: 14. The CDR3 consists of 15 residues. Per the germline V gene, CDR1 is PRHDT and CDR2 is FYEKMQ (reference sequence). The CDR3, as DNA: TGTGCCAGCAGCCAGTCCCGGGACAGTCCAGATGAGCAGTACTTC. This translates into CASSQSRDSPDEQYF.

The CDR3 loop is CASSFQFSGNTIYF. CDR3 sequence (DNA): TGTGCCAGCAGCTTTCAATTCTCTGGAAACACCATATATTTT. J is TRBJ1-3 and V is TRBV5-6, with D hard to call. V lost 2 bases to trimming and J lost 0 bases, with 6 bases between them. Germline CDR1 reads SGHDT; CDR2 reads YYEEEE. CDR3 size: 14 residues.

The V and J genes are TRBV18 and TRBJ1-2, with D uncertain. The germline CDR1 and CDR2 sequences are KGHSH and LQKENI. This CDR3 comprises 13 residues. Trimming removed 0 bases at V and 6 bases at J, with 8 bases between. CDR3 region: CASSPPNGDGYTF. The CDR3 DNA is TGTGCCAGCTCACCACCGAATGGAGATGGCTACACCTTC.

The genes are TRBV7-3 and TRBJ1-5; weak D call: TRBD1 (6 bases). Trimming took 5 bases from V and 0 from J, leaving 11 bases between them. CDR3 length: 15 residues. Germline V CDR1 and CDR2: SGHTA, FQGTGA. CDR3 nucleotides: TGTGCCAGCAGCCTTAGGGGGGGTAGCAATCAGCCCCAGCATTTT. Protein product: CASSLRGGSNQPQHF.

In the case of this clone: The junction does not match germline at one end; this may be a read error. The chain links TRBV19 to TRBJ2-2, with no clear D. The CDR3 sequence is 14 residues long. Germline values: CDR1 LNHDA, CDR2 SQIVND (reference sequence). DNA of the CDR3: TGTGCCAGTAGTGTAGACGTGAACACCGGGGAGCTGTTTTTT. Protein: CASSVDVNTGELFF.

The V call is TRBV13, the J call TRBJ1-2; TRBD1 matches at 7 bases. The V gene end was trimmed by 4 bases and the J gene end by 1 base; junction bases not matched to a gene: 3. Looked up from germline, CDR1 is PRHDT and CDR2 is FYEKMQ (reference sequence). CDR3 length: 14 residues. DNA for the CDR3: TGTGCCAGCAGCTCATGGGACAGTAACTATGGCTACACCTTC. This codes for CASSSWDSNYGYTF.

The chain carries TRBV18 and TRBJ2-7; D possibly corresponds to TRBD1 (5 bases). The V end was cut by 6 bases, the J end by 1 base, with 13 bases between. Germline lookup yields CDR1 KGHSH and CDR2 LQKENI. The CDR3 loop spans 14 amino acids. DNA of the CDR3: TGTGCCAGCTCCCAAACAACAGGTTCCTACGAGCAGTACTTC. Amino acid sequence: CASSQTTGSYEQYF.

The rearrangement links TRBV13 to TRBJ2-3, with D possibly TRBD2 on 6 matching bases. Trimming shortened V by 5 bases and J by 1 base, and 16 bases separated the two germline ends. The germline CDR1 and CDR2 sequences are PRHDT and FYEKMQ (reference sequence). There are 16 residues in the CDR3. Here the CDR3 reads CASSNRLGTGTDTQYF. CDR3 nucleotides: TGTGCCAGCAGCAACCGACTAGGGACTGGCACAGATACGCAGTATTTT.

A few counts support this clone. The chain combines TRBV19 with TRBJ1-2; 11 bases align to TRBD1. The CDR3 has 15 residues. V shed 6 bases and J 4 bases; nucleotides not matched to a gene: 7. The germline V gene has CDR1 LNHDA and CDR2 SQIVND (reference sequence). CDR3 DNA: TGTGCCAGTAGCTCGATGGGGACAGGGGGCTATGGCTACACCTTC. Amino acid sequence: CASSSMGTGGYGYTF.

This clone was detected once. The gene calls are TRBV9 and TRBJ2-1; 11 positions match TRBD2. Trimming took 4 bases from V and 4 from J; bases not matched to a gene: 4. Germline CDR1 is SGDLS and CDR2 is YYNGEE. The CDR3 extends over 15 amino acids. The CDR3 DNA reads TGTGCCAGCAGCATAGCGGGGGGGCCGTACAATGAGCAGTTCTTC. Its translation: CASSIAGGPYNEQFF.

The genes are TRBV28 and TRBJ2-7; the match to TRBD2 covers 12 bases. CDR3 length equals 15 residues. Trimming took 7 bases from V and 3 from J; bases not matched to a gene: 7. Germline lookup yields CDR1 MDHEN and CDR2 SYDVKM. Here the CDR3 reads CASTSLAGGFYEQYF. The CDR3, as DNA: TGTGCCAGCACCTCACTAGCGGGGGGATTCTACGAGCAGTACTTC.

The chain couples TRBV29-1 to TRBJ1-2; 9 nucleotides agree with TRBD1. J was trimmed by 5 bases and V by 7 bases; bases with no gene match: 8. The CDR3 spans 13 residues. Germline V gene lookup returns CDR1 SQVTM and CDR2 ANQGSEA. The CDR3 spells CSAGDRETYGYTF. CDR3 in DNA: TGCAGCGCTGGGGACAGGGAAACATATGGCTACACCTTC.

This clone was seen just once. The chain couples TRBV11-3 to TRBJ2-7; D gene uncertain. The CDR3 covers 11 residues. CDR1 SGHNT and CDR2 YENEEA come from the germline V gene. Trimming stripped 5 bases from V and 3 bases from J, with 5 bases between. The CDR3 DNA is TGTGCCAGCAGCCACAGCTACGAGCAGTACTTC. Translation gives CASSHSYEQYF.

This chain joins TRBV11-3 and TRBJ1-5, with D hard to call. The CDR3 is made up of 13 amino acids. V lost 1 base, J lost 4 bases, and 5 bases lay in between. Germline V gene lookup returns CDR1 SGHNT and CDR2 YENEEA. The CDR3 region has the DNA TGTGCCAGCAGCTTAGTCCCTAATCAGCCCCAGCATTTT. Translation gives CASSLVPNQPQHF.

This clone has only one observation. The chain links TRBV6-5 to TRBJ1-2; 9 bases align to TRBD1. Trimming at V came to 0 bases and at J to 8 bases, leaving 7 bases not matched to a gene. Germline CDR1 reads MNHEY; CDR2 reads SVGAGI. The CDR3 has 15 amino acids. The CDR3 spells CASSYSRWTGDGYTF. Here the CDR3 DNA reads TGTGCCAGCAGTTACTCCCGTTGGACAGGGGACGGCTACACCTTC.

V usage is TRBV2 and J usage is TRBJ1-4; 7 bases are shared with TRBD1. Germline CDR1 reads SNHLY; CDR2 reads FYNNEI. The V segment lost 7 bases and the J segment 7 bases; nucleotides outside the gene matches: 9. The CDR3 sequence is 14 residues long. The CDR3 DNA is TGTGCCAGCACCCCGACAGGGAGGCGTGAAAAACTGTTTTTT. Its translation: CASTPTGRREKLFF.

This clone was seen more than once but under ten times. V is TRBV30 and J is TRBJ1-3; 8 positions match TRBD1. J was trimmed by 10 bases and V by 2 bases; bases with no gene match: 1. The CDR3 covers 11 residues. CDR1 is GTSNPN, CDR2 SVGIG, per germline (reference sequence). The CDR3 spells CAWSRTGTIYF. In nucleotides, the CDR3 is TGTGCCTGGAGTCGGACAGGGACCATATATTTT.

A few counts support this clone. This chain links TRBV6-1 with TRBJ2-2, with a possible D match to TRBD2 (5 bases). CDR1 is MNHNS, CDR2 SASEGT, per germline. The CDR3 spans 15 residues. The ends were cut back, 7 bases at V and 1 base at J, with 13 bases in the middle. CDR3 DNA sequence: TGTGCCAGCACATTTACCGGGGTGAACACCGGGGAGCTGTTTTTT. Translating gives CASTFTGVNTGELFF.